These T cell receptor beta chains were read from a single sample in a study of cytomegalovirus exposure and HLA in healthy donors. TCRdb's copy holds only in-frame clones and misses some; the assay was immunoSEQ multiplex PCR. Counted here are some 78,000 clones, 90% to 97% occurring once; the ten biggest clones make up about 1.6%. Source material: PBMCs. The source of these receptors is a man younger than 30 in good health and CMV-seropositive. Both conserved end residues are part of each CDR3. The order of the fields is J gene, clone size, V gene, D gene, CDR3 DNA, CDR3 protein. The D gene is left open where the match is weak. Clone sizes are given selectively: once, few, many, or a class where the clone is expanded.

>TRBJ2-3|NA|TRBV5-4|TRBD2
TGTGCCAGCAGCAAAGGACTAGCGGGAAGCACAGATACGCAGTATTTT
CASSKGLAGSTDTQYF
>TRBJ1-1|NA|TRBV2|NA
TGTGCCAGCACCACAGGGATGAACACTGAAGCTTTCTTT
CASTTGMNTEAFF
>TRBJ2-7|NA|TRBV5-4|TRBD1
TGTGCCAGCAGCACCAGGGGGCAAGACGAGCAGTACTTC
CASSTRGQDEQYF
>TRBJ2-2|NA|TRBV9|NA
TGTGCCAGCAGCGTAATCCTGGGGGGTGGAGACACCGGGGAGCTGTTTTTT
CASSVILGGGDTGELFF
>TRBJ2-1|NA|TRBV5-1|TRBD1
TGCGCCAGCAGCCGAGGGACAGGGGACTACAATGAGCAGTTCTTC
CASSRGTGDYNEQFF
>TRBJ2-1|NA|TRBV14|NA
TGTGCCAGCAGCCAAGATAGAGGAGACCGCTACAATGAGCAGTTCTTC
CASSQDRGDRYNEQFF
>TRBJ2-1|NA|TRBV2|NA
TGTGCCAGCAGTGATATGAGACCCTCTAGTCAGAATGAGCAGTTCTTC
CASSDMRPSSQNEQFF
>TRBJ2-6|NA|TRBV28|NA
TGTGCCAGCAGTTTACCAGGGTTCGGGGCCAACGTCCTGACTTTC
CASSLPGFGANVLTF
>TRBJ1-5|NA|TRBV4-2|NA
TGTGCCAGCAGCCAAGATACGGGGGGCGATCAGCCCCAGCATTTT
CASSQDTGGDQPQHF
>TRBJ1-4|NA|TRBV29-1|NA
TGCAGCGTTGTCGGGGTAGGGGAAAAACTGTTTTTT
CSVVGVGEKLFF
>TRBJ1-2|NA|TRBV6-5|TRBD1
TGTGCCAGCAGAAAGAGGACAGGGATCTATGGCTACACCTTC
CASRKRTGIYGYTF
>TRBJ2-1|once|TRBV6-5|NA
TGTGCCAGCAGTATCGCCGGGGAGGCTGAGCAGTTCTTC
CASSIAGEAEQFF
>TRBJ2-7|NA|TRBV27|TRBD2
TGTGCCAGCAGTTTAGGCGGGAGAGGCCACGAGCAGTACTTC
CASSLGGRGHEQYF
>TRBJ2-2|NA|TRBV29-1|NA
TGCAGCGTTGTCCTCCGGACTGAGGCGGAGGCGGGCGGGGAGCTGTTTTTT
CSVVLRTEAEAGGELFF
>TRBJ1-2|NA|TRBV19|NA
TGTGCCAGTAGTATAGATGAGAAGGGGATCTATGGCTACACCTTC
CASSIDEKGIYGYTF
>TRBJ1-5|NA|TRBV11-2|TRBD1
TGTGCCAGCAGCTTAGAGGGCAGGGGGAATCAGCCCCAGCATTTT
CASSLEGRGNQPQHF
>TRBJ2-3|NA|TRBV19|TRBD2
TGTGCCAGTAGTATGGTCCTAGCGGGAGGTGGAGATACGCAGTATTTT
CASSMVLAGGGDTQYF
>TRBJ2-7|NA|TRBV4-1|TRBD1
TGCGCCAGCAGCGCACCCCTGAGGGGGCTCGGCGAGCAGTACTTC
CASSAPLRGLGEQYF
>TRBJ2-3|NA|TRBV5-1|TRBD2
TGCGCCACCGGCGATAGCGGGAGAGTCGGAGATACGCAGTATTTT
CATGDSGRVGDTQYF
>TRBJ1-1|NA|TRBV19|TRBD1
TGTGCCAGTATCCCCGCAAGACAGGGTAGCACTGAAGCTTTCTTT
CASIPARQGSTEAFF
>TRBJ1-1|NA|TRBV27|TRBD1
TGTGCCAGCAGTTTAGGGGCAGGGGGAAACACTGAAGCTTTCTTT
CASSLGAGGNTEAFF
>TRBJ1-2|NA|TRBV30|NA
TGTGCCTGGAGTGCAGGGTACGGCTACACCTTC
CAWSAGYGYTF
>TRBJ2-5|NA|TRBV6-1|NA
TGTGCCAGCAGTCGAAACAGGGCCGGGGAGACCCAGTACTTC
CASSRNRAGETQYF
>TRBJ1-5|NA|TRBV6-1|NA
TGTGCCAGCAGTGTCGGAGTTGGCCTTCAACCCGGCAATCAGCCCCAGCATTTT
CASSVGVGLQPGNQPQHF
>TRBJ1-2|NA|TRBV10-3|TRBD1
TGTGCCATCAGCTCGGACAGGGGGCAAGCTCATGGCTACACCTTC
CAISSDRGQAHGYTF